The 18 T cell receptor beta chains reported below all come from one sample, sequenced in a study of cytomegalovirus exposure and HLA in healthy donors. TCRdb keeps only in-frame clones here, not all; method: immunoSEQ multiplex PCR. This table has around 250,000 clones, around 89% appearing once. The sample consisted of PBMCs. The receptors shown here come from a woman aged 18 to 35 in good health and CMV-seronegative.

Concerning this clone: Additional DNA sequences in this sample encode the identical CDR3. The rearrangement uses TRBV18 and TRBJ2-1; 7 nucleotides agree with TRBD2. V was pared by 3 bases and J by 4 bases, with 0 bases of the junction left unmatched. The CDR3 consists of 13 residues. Germline assignment: CDR1 KGHSH and CDR2 LQKENI. CDR3 residues: CASSPGGYNEQFF. CDR3 sequence (DNA): TGTGCCAGCTCACCGGGGGGGTACAATGAGCAGTTCTTC.

The count of this clone is one. This same CDR3 is encoded by further DNA sequences in the sample. V is TRBV6-5 and J is TRBJ1-5; the D gene is possibly TRBD1 (6 bases). Germline CDR1 and CDR2: MNHEY and SVGAGI. The CDR3 totals 14 residues. Trimming left V 2 bases short and J 4 bases short, with 9 bases between. CDR3 in amino acids: CASSYGQSNQPQHF. CDR3 in DNA: TGTGCCAGCAGTTACGGACAGTCTAATCAGCCCCAGCATTTT.

The gene calls are TRBV21-1 and TRBJ2-1; the D call TRBD2 from the table was never checked on the DNA. TRBV21-1 is listed as a pseudogene. The length of the CDR3 is 12 residues. CDR3 residues: CASGGVYNEQFF. CDR3 coding DNA: TGTGCCAGCGGGGGGGTCTACAATGAGCAGTTCTTC.

The CDR3 region is CASSFYRLGNTEAFF. The CDR3 coding sequence is TGTGCCAGCAGTTTCTATCGCCTTGGGAACACTGAAGCTTTCTTT. The rearrangement joins TRBV28 to TRBJ1-1, with no clear D. Germline loops: CDR1 MDHEN, CDR2 SYDVKM. The CDR3 contains 15 residues. The V and J ends lost 3 bases and 1 base respectively, with 12 bases between them. Looking up the rest from reference TRBV28 and TRBJ1-1 gives the full variable domain: DVKVTQSSRYLVKRTGEKVFLECVQDMDHENMFWYRQDPGLGLRLIYFSYDVKMKEKGDIPEGYSVSREKKERFSLILESASTNQTSMYLCASSFYRLGNTEAFFGQGTRLTVV.

This clone was counted only a few times. CDR3 DNA sequence: TGTGCCAGCAGTTCTGGACAGGGGCTCTCCTACGAGCAGTACTTC. This encodes CASSSGQGLSYEQYF. The chain uses TRBV7-9 and TRBJ2-7; 9 bases align to TRBD1. Trimming took 6 bases from V and 0 from J; bases not matched to a gene: 6. This CDR3 region has 15 residues. Germline CDR1 reads SEHNR; CDR2 reads FQNEAQ (reference sequence). Full variable domain (remainder filled in from reference TRBV7-9 and TRBJ2-7): DTGVSQNPRHKITKRGQNVTFRCDPISEHNRLYWYRQTLGQGPEFLTYFQNEAQLEKSRLLSDRFSAERPKGSFSTLEIQRTEQGDSAMYLCASSSGQGLSYEQYFGPGTRLTVT.

The sample holds one count of this clone. The chain joins TRBV29-1 to TRBJ2-1, with 8 nucleotides matching TRBD1. CDR1 is SQVTM, CDR2 ANQGSEA, per germline. CDR3 length: 15 residues. V dropped 4 bases and J dropped 2; count of bases not matched to a gene: 7. CDR3 residues: CSVASGGLTYNEQFF. In DNA form, the CDR3 reads TGCAGCGTTGCCTCAGGGGGCTTAACCTACAATGAGCAGTTCTTC.

V gene TRBV27 combines with J gene TRBJ1-5; no reliable D call. Per the germline V gene, CDR1 is MNHEY and CDR2 is SMNVEV (reference sequence). V gave up 8 bases and J gave up 2 bases, with 13 bases separating them. The CDR3 totals 14 residues. The CDR3 region is CASAFLGGNQPQHF. In DNA, the CDR3 is TGTGCCAGCGCCTTTTTGGGAGGCAATCAGCCCCAGCATTTT.

The rearrangement links TRBV23-1 to TRBJ2-5; 8 nucleotides agree with TRBD1. TRBV23-1 is an ORF for which the function is uncertain. The CDR3 has 12 amino acids. CDR3 region: CAGQGDRETQYF. CDR3 in DNA: TGCGCAGGCCAAGGGGACAGGGAGACCCAGTACTTC.

The chain links TRBV2 to TRBJ2-4; 7 bases agree with TRBD1. This CDR3 spans 14 amino acids. Germline assignment: CDR1 SNHLY and CDR2 FYNNEI. The trim removed 2 bases at V and 9 bases at J, leaving 7 bases unmatched. The CDR3 DNA sequence: TGTGCCAGCAGTGAAAAAGGGACAGTCCCCATTCAGTACTTC. Protein sequence: CASSEKGTVPIQYF.

This chain uses TRBV27 with TRBJ2-2; TRBD2 aligns across 8 bases. This CDR3 spans 14 amino acids. CDR1 and CDR2 (germline): MNHEY, SMNVEV (reference sequence). The junction had 4 bases not matched to a gene; V was cut back by 4 bases and J by 6 bases. The CDR3 spells CASSWVSGAGELFF. CDR3 DNA: TGTGCCAGCAGTTGGGTTAGCGGGGCCGGGGAGCTGTTTTTT.

This clone showed up just a few times. The J gene is TRBJ1-3, the V gene TRBV18; a possible D gene is TRBD1 (5 bases). With 3 bases removed from V and 3 bases from J, the gap between germline ends came to 21 bases. Germline values: CDR1 KGHSH, CDR2 LQKENI. The CDR3 is made up of 18 amino acids. The CDR3 reads CASSPSSAGGADGNTIYF. The CDR3 DNA reads TGTGCCAGCTCACCCTCTTCTGCGGGAGGGGCGGATGGAAACACCATATATTTT.

The V call is TRBV7-2, the J call TRBJ2-1; perhaps TRBD2 as D (6 bases). The CDR3 extends over 15 amino acids. Germline loops: CDR1 SGHTA, CDR2 FQGNSA. Trimming stripped 4 bases from V and 4 bases from J, with 14 bases between. The CDR3 here is CASSSHGGEYNEQFF. In DNA, the CDR3 is TGTGCCAGCAGCTCTCATGGCGGGGAATACAATGAGCAGTTCTTC.

This chain connects TRBV6-1 to TRBJ2-7, with unresolved D. CDR1 and CDR2 from the germline V gene are MNHNS and SASEGT. The CDR3 loop spans 14 amino acids. The V gene lost 2 bases and the J gene lost 7 bases, with 15 bases spanning the gap. CDR3 DNA sequence: TGTGCCAGCAGTGAATCATACGGAAGGCCGGAGCAGTACGTC. Translating gives CASSESYGRPEQYV.

The J gene is TRBJ2-3, the V gene TRBV29-1; TRBD1 is a possible D gene (6 bases). Deletions cut 5 bases from V and 11 bases from J, with 14 bases between. Germline-derived CDR1 and CDR2 are SQVTM and ANQGSEA. The CDR3 contains 11 residues. In DNA form, the CDR3 reads TGCAGCGTTTACAGGGACACCCTGCAGTATTTT. The encoded protein is CSVYRDTLQYF.

This clone has just one count. V gene TRBV5-6 combines with J gene TRBJ2-1; 10 bases line up with TRBD2. CDR3 length: 15 amino acids. CDR1 is SGHDT and CDR2 is YYEEEE in the germline V gene. V dropped 3 bases and J dropped 7; count of bases not matched to a gene: 7. CDR3 sequence reads: CASSSSSGGWNEQFF. The CDR3 DNA sequence: TGTGCCAGCAGCTCATCTAGCGGGGGATGGAATGAGCAGTTCTTC.

This clone was observed once. V is TRBV7-2 and J is TRBJ2-1; tentatively, D is TRBD1 (6 bases). Germline lookup yields CDR1 SGHTA and CDR2 FQGNSA. The CDR3 length is 19 residues. V lost 5 bases and J 0 bases, leaving 23 bases between the germline ends. The CDR3 DNA sequence: TGTGCCAGCAGCGCAGCCCCCACGAGGGGGATCGGCTCCTACAATGAGCAGTTCTTC. This codes for CASSAAPTRGIGSYNEQFF.

This clone occurred a few times. The chain employs TRBV11-2 and TRBJ2-7; 9 bases map to TRBD2. The CDR3 is made up of 14 amino acids. V gave up 5 bases and J gave up 2 bases; unmatched junction bases: 4. Germline V gene data show CDR1 as SGHAT and CDR2 as FQNNGV. The CDR3 spells CASSRIAGAYEQYF. Written as DNA, the CDR3 is TGTGCCAGCAGCCGCATAGCGGGGGCCTACGAGCAGTACTTC.

The V call is TRBV27, the J call TRBJ2-7; 11 nucleotides agree with TRBD2. V gave up 5 bases and J gave up 3 bases; unmatched junction bases: 9. The CDR3 is 16 amino acids. The V gene's germline CDR1 is MNHEY and CDR2 SMNVEV (reference sequence). CDR3 protein: CASSKPTSGVIYEQYF. The DNA of the CDR3 is TGTGCCAGCAGTAAACCGACTAGCGGGGTAATCTACGAGCAGTACTTC.